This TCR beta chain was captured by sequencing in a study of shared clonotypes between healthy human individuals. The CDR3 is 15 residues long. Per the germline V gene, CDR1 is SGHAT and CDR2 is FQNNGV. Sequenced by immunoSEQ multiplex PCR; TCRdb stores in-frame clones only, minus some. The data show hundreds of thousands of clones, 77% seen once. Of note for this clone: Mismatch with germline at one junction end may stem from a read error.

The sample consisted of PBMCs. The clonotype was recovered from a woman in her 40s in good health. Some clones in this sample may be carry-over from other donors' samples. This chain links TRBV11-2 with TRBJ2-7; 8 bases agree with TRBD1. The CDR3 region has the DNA TGTGCCAGCAGCTTAGGTGGCGGACAGGGCTACGAGCAGCACTTC. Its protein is CASSLGGGQGYEQHF.